Following are 18 T cell receptor beta chains from one sample sequenced in a study of blood T cell repertoires in COVID-19. Clones were read by immunoSEQ multiplex PCR, and TCRdb kept only the in-frame ones, dropping some. The profile covers about 230,000 clones, with about nine tenths appearing a single time and around 10% taken by the ten largest. The sequencing sample was made of peripheral blood. Receptors originate from a man aged 50 to 60 with COVID-19, enrolled during active disease.

This chain joins TRBV28 and TRBJ2-3; 8 bases are shared with TRBD2. Germline CDR1 reads MDHEN; CDR2 reads SYDVKM. The J segment lost 4 bases and the V segment lost 2 bases, leaving 5 bases of the junction unmatched. This CDR3 region has 15 residues. The CDR3 protein is CASSLTGGASDTQYF. CDR3 in DNA: TGTGCCAGCAGTTTAACCGGGGGGGCCTCAGATACGCAGTATTTT.

The chain links TRBV7-2 to TRBJ2-7; TRBD2 is a possible D gene (5 bases). Germline V lookup: CDR1 SGHTA, CDR2 FQGNSA. CDR3 length: 14 residues. Trimming stripped 1 base from V and 4 bases from J, with 11 bases between. Here the CDR3 DNA reads TGTGCCAGCAGCTTAGGAGGGTCTAGGTACGAGCAGTACTTC. This codes for CASSLGGSRYEQYF.

The chain has TRBV21-1 and TRBJ2-1; the table's D call TRBD1 went unverified against the DNA. TRBV21-1 counts as a pseudogene. The CDR3 is 20 residues long. The CDR3 DNA follows: TGTGCCAGCAGCAACCGGGACAGGGGACTGTCTGGGGCGTTCTACAATGAGCAGTTCTTC. It encodes CASSNRDRGLSGAFYNEQFF.

The CDR3 sequence: CASSHLAGGYEQYF. The CDR3 bases are TGTGCCAGTAGTCATCTAGCGGGAGGTTACGAGCAGTACTTC. The V call is TRBV19, the J call TRBJ2-7; 11 bases match TRBD2. CDR1 LNHDA and CDR2 SQIVND come from the germline V gene (reference sequence). J gave up 4 bases and V 5 bases, and 4 bases lay outside the gene matches. The CDR3 extends over 14 amino acids.

The chain links TRBV5-8 to TRBJ1-2; 8 bases fit TRBD1. The CDR3 has 13 residues. Unmatched junction bases numbered 4, after V lost 4 bases and J lost 5 bases. In germline, CDR1 is SGHTS, CDR2 YDEGEE. CDR3 sequence: CASSKDRGYGYTF. The CDR3, as DNA: TGTGCCAGCAGCAAAGACAGGGGATATGGCTACACCTTC.

This clone came up a few times. This rearrangement joins TRBV6-5 to TRBJ1-5; D gene uncertain. V was cut by 2 bases and J by 6 bases, with 11 bases left in between. Germline assignment: CDR1 MNHEY and CDR2 SVGAGI. The CDR3 has 14 residues. This CDR3 reads CASSYAFSGQPQHF. In nucleotides, the CDR3 is TGTGCCAGCAGTTACGCTTTTTCGGGTCAGCCCCAGCATTTT.

In regard to this clone: Other nucleotide sequences in the sample specify the same CDR3. J is TRBJ1-1 and V is TRBV30; D is unresolved. V lost 2 bases to trimming and J lost 1 base, with 8 bases between them. The CDR3 has 13 amino acids. Germline V gene lookup returns CDR1 GTSNPN and CDR2 SVGIG (reference sequence). Written as DNA, the CDR3 is TGTGCCTGGAGTCGCGGCTCGAACACTGAAGCTTTCTTT. Its protein is CAWSRGSNTEAFF.

This clone was counted once. The rearrangement joins TRBV2 to TRBJ1-4; TRBD1 agrees at 8 bases. The CDR3 has 16 residues. V gave up 0 bases and J gave up 8 bases; unmatched junction bases: 8. Germline loops: CDR1 SNHLY, CDR2 FYNNEI. The CDR3 DNA is TGTGCCAGCAGTGAAGCGCAGGGGGCGCCTAGGGAAAAACTGTTTTTT. As protein: CASSEAQGAPREKLFF. The full variable domain, in which reference TRBV2 and TRBJ1-4 provide the parts outside the CDR3, is EPEVTQTPSHQVTQMGQEVILRCVPISNHLYFYWYRQILGQKVEFLVSFYNNEISEKSEIFDDQFSVERPDGSNFTLKIRSTKLEDSAMYFCASSEAQGAPREKLFFGSGTQLSVL.

The gene calls are TRBV19 and TRBJ2-5; 7 bases agree with TRBD1. The CDR3 length is 16 residues. After removal of 3 bases from V and 5 bases from J, the junction contained 12 bases not matched to a gene. The V gene's germline CDR1 is LNHDA and CDR2 SQIVND (reference sequence). CDR3: CASSIREPGGLETQYF. Written as DNA, the CDR3 is TGTGCCAGTAGTATTAGGGAGCCAGGGGGTCTGGAGACCCAGTACTTC. The whole variable domain, remainder taken from reference TRBV19 and TRBJ2-5, is DGGITQSPKYLFRKEGQNVTLSCEQNLNHDAMYWYRQDPGQGLRLIYYSQIVNDFQKGDIAEGYSVSREKKESFPLTVTSAQKNPTAFYLCASSIREPGGLETQYFGPGTRLLVL.

V gene TRBV5-1 combines with J gene TRBJ2-2, with D possibly being TRBD2 (5 bases). The germline gives CDR1 SGHRS, CDR2 YFSETQ. The CDR3 is made up of 15 amino acids. Trimming left V 2 bases short and J 2 bases short, with 10 bases between. CDR3 sequence (DNA): TGCGCCAGCAGCTTCCTTAGCGTAAACACCGGGGAGCTGTTTTTT. It yields the protein CASSFLSVNTGELFF.

This clone was recorded only once. The genes are TRBV11-2 and TRBJ2-2, with 11 bases matching TRBD1. V shed 1 base and J 1 base; nucleotides not matched to a gene: 8. The CDR3 is made up of 19 amino acids. CDR1 and CDR2 (germline): SGHAT, FQNNGV. The CDR3 here is CASSLVGTGGNLNTGELFF. For the CDR3, the DNA is TGTGCCAGCAGCTTAGTTGGGACAGGGGGGAACTTGAACACCGGGGAGCTGTTTTTT.

CDR3 region: CASSPRSSYEQYF. In DNA form, the CDR3 reads TGTGCCAGCTCACCAAGGAGCTCCTACGAGCAGTACTTC. The rearrangement uses TRBV18 and TRBJ2-7, with D unclear. The germline gives CDR1 KGHSH, CDR2 LQKENI. The ends were cut back, 2 bases at V and 0 bases at J, with 5 bases in the middle. CDR3 length equals 13 residues.

The J gene is TRBJ2-1, the V gene TRBV24-1; D not certain. The CDR3 consists of 14 residues. CDR1 and CDR2 (germline): KGHDR, SFDVKD. With 0 bases removed from V and 6 bases from J, the gap between germline ends came to 8 bases. The CDR3 spells CATSDLHVSNEQFF. The CDR3 DNA reads TGTGCCACCAGTGATTTGCACGTCAGCAATGAGCAGTTCTTC.

This clone was seen a few times. The chain recombines TRBV2 with TRBJ1-1; no clear D gene. Trimming pared 4 bases from V and 4 bases from J, leaving 16 bases between. Germline V CDR1 and CDR2: SNHLY, FYNNEI. The CDR3 has 15 amino acids. The CDR3 nucleotides are TGTGCCAGCAGTGGCCCCGGCGGCATGAGCACTGAAGCTTTCTTT. Amino acids: CASSGPGGMSTEAFF.

V gene TRBV30 combines with J gene TRBJ2-7; D is perhaps TRBD1 (5 bases). CDR1 GTSNPN and CDR2 SVGIG come from the germline V gene (reference sequence). The CDR3 totals 14 residues. Between the trimmed V and J ends, which lost 3 bases and 0 bases, there was a span of 12 bases. The DNA of the CDR3 is TGTGCCTGGAGCGGGCGGCAGGGCTCCTACGAGCAGTACTTC. Amino acids: CAWSGRQGSYEQYF.

V is TRBV7-8 and J is TRBJ2-7; 10 bases are a match to TRBD2. J lost 2 bases, V lost 4 bases, and 11 bases had no gene match. This CDR3 region has 17 residues. CDR1 and CDR2 from the germline V gene are SGHVS and FQNEAQ. The CDR3 sequence is CASSSQGGLAGAYEQYF. CDR3 DNA: TGTGCCAGCAGCTCCCAGGGGGGGCTAGCGGGGGCCTACGAGCAGTACTTC.

The chain carries TRBV10-3 and TRBJ2-7, with D tentatively TRBD2 (5 bases). V lost 6 bases to trimming and J lost 0 bases, with 15 bases between them. CDR3 size: 15 residues. Germline values: CDR1 ENHRY, CDR2 SYGVKD. CDR3: CAIREGLESSYEQYF. CDR3 bases: TGTGCCATCAGGGAAGGACTCGAGAGCTCCTACGAGCAGTACTTC.

This clone came up once. The CDR3 sequence is CASSQGPDRLNTEAFF. The CDR3 DNA reads TGCGCCAGCAGCCAAGGGCCCGACAGGTTGAACACTGAAGCTTTCTTT. This chain joins TRBV4-1 and TRBJ1-1; D possibly corresponds to TRBD1 (6 bases). The CDR3 runs 16 residues. V gave up 1 base and J gave up 0 bases, with 12 bases separating them. Looked up from germline, CDR1 is MGHRA and CDR2 is YSYEKL.